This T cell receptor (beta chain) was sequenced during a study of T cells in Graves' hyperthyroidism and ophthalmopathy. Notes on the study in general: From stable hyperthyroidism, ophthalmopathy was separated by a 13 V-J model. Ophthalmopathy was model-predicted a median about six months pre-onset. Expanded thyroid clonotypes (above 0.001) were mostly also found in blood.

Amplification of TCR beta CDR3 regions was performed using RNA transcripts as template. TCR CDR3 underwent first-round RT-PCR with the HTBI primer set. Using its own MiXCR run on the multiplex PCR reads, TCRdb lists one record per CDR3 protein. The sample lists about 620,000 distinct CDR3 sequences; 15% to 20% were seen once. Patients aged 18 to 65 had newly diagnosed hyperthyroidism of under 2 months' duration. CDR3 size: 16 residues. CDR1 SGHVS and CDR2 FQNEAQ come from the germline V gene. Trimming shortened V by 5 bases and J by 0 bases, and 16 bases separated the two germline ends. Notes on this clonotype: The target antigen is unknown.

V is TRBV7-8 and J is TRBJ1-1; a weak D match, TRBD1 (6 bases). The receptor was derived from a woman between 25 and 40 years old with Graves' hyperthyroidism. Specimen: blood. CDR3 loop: CASSAPGDFMNTEAFF. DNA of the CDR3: TGTGCCAGCAGCGCCCCAGGGGACTTCATGAACACTGAAGCTTTCTTT.